This is a list of T cell receptor beta chains from one sample in a study of shared clonotypes between healthy human individuals. Clones were read by immunoSEQ multiplex PCR, and TCRdb kept only the in-frame ones, dropping some. The sample lists some 2,500,000 clones, roughly 93% seen once, with roughly 0.36% in the top ten. The sequencing sample was made of naive CD4+ T cells from PBMCs. These receptors all stem from a man aged 18 to 30 in good health. Some clones in this sample may be carry-over from other donors' samples. The CDR3 runs from the conserved cysteine through the conserved F or W. A D gene is named only where the DNA matches it firmly. For some rows the clone size is stated as once, few or many, or as a class when expanded; others skip it.

clone_size d_call j_call v_call cdr3_nt cdr3_aa
NA NA TRBJ2-1 TRBV18 TGTGCCAGCTCACCTCCCGAATTTGGAGCCCAGGGTGAGCAGTTCTTC CASSPPEFGAQGEQFF
NA NA TRBJ1-2 TRBV27 TGTGCCAGCAGTTCCCTAGACATGGATGGCTACACCTTC CASSSLDMDGYTF
NA NA TRBJ1-3 TRBV28 TGTGCCAGCAGTTTTTCTTTCTCTGGAAACACCATATATTTT CASSFSFSGNTIYF
NA TRBD2 TRBJ2-1 TRBV5-4 TGTGCCAGCAGGGAAGGGACTAGCCTATACAATGAGCAGTTCTTC CASREGTSLYNEQFF
NA TRBD2 TRBJ2-2 TRBV5-5 TGTGCCAGCAGCCCCCGTCCCGGGACTAGCGGGGGGGTCACCGGGGAGCTGTTTTTT CASSPRPGTSGGVTGELFF
NA NA TRBJ1-1 TRBV4-1 TGCGCCAGCAGCCGCGGTGGTGGGGCTGGGACTGAAGCTTTCTTT CASSRGGGAGTEAFF
NA NA TRBJ2-7 TRBV23-1 TGCGCCAGCAGTCAGATCTCTGGGACCGCAATAACTCTAACGCTCTACGAGCAGTACTTC CASSQISGTAITLTLYEQYF
NA TRBD2 TRBJ2-7 TRBV7-2 TGTGCCAGCAGTCCCCCCGGGACTAGCGGGAGGGCCAAGGGTGAGCAGTACTTC CASSPPGTSGRAKGEQYF
once NA TRBJ1-2 TRBV28 TGTGCCAGCAGTTTACAACGGCCGAACTATGGCTACACCTTC CASSLQRPNYGYTF
NA TRBD2 TRBJ2-5 TRBV11-2 TGTGCCAGCAGTGGAGGAGCGGGCGGGGGAGAGACCCAGTACTTC CASSGGAGGGETQYF
once TRBD1 TRBJ1-4 TRBV5-1 TGCGCCAGCAGCTTGCAACAGGGGGCCCCTGGGGAAAAACTGTTTTTT CASSLQQGAPGEKLFF
few NA TRBJ1-4 TRBV6-5 TGTGCCAGCAGTTACTCAGCGGACGATGAAAAACTGTTTTTT CASSYSADDEKLFF
NA NA TRBJ2-2 TRBV5-1 TGCGCCAGCAGCTTCGGGGCGAACACCGGGGAGCTGTTTTTT CASSFGANTGELFF
NA TRBD2 TRBJ2-7 TRBV7-2 TGTGCCAGCAGCTTAAGGCTAGCGGGAGCCTACGAGCAGTACTTC CASSLRLAGAYEQYF
NA TRBD2 TRBJ2-3 TRBV7-6 TGTGCCAGCAGCCCCCCCCGAGCGGGAGCGGGCACAGATACGCAGTATTTT CASSPPRAGAGTDTQYF
NA TRBD2 TRBJ2-3 TRBV15 TGTGCCACCAGCAGAGAGCAGGGCGGGAGTGCCCGCGCAGATACGCAGTATTTT CATSREQGGSARADTQYF
NA NA TRBJ2-7 TRBV18 TGTGCCAGCTCAGCTGACTACGAGCAGTACTTC CASSADYEQYF
NA NA TRBJ2-7 TRBV7-9 TGTGCCAGCAGCCTACCTTTGCGAGAGCAGTACTTC CASSLPLREQYF
NA NA TRBJ2-7 TRBV7-9 TGTGCCAGCAGTCGTGGGACAATCTACGAGCAGTACTTC CASSRGTIYEQYF
NA NA TRBJ1-4 TRBV28 TGTGCCAGCAGCCTCATCGTAACAGGGACATTGGGTGAAAAACTGTTTTTT CASSLIVTGTLGEKLFF